This TCR beta chain comes out of a study of Graves' ophthalmopathy and Graves' hyperthyroidism. Transcripts of RNA were the source for amplifying TCR beta CDR3 regions. Second-round multiplex PCR followed a first-round RT-PCR using HTBI primers. TCRdb analysed the multiplex PCR reads with MiXCR anew, one entry per CDR3 protein. This sample has around 1,000,000 distinct CDR3 sequences, with 35% to 40% found just once. The hyperthyroidism patients, aged 18 to 65, had been newly diagnosed, with under 2 months' duration. This clonotype was counted many times. Its target is unknown. CDR3 length: 16 residues. V lost 0 bases, J lost 6 bases, and 13 bases lay in between. Germline assignment: CDR1 SGDLS and CDR2 YYNGEE. Whole-study findings and limits: Clonotypes were expanded in thyroid at above 0.001 frequency, and most also appeared in blood. Ophthalmopathy was separated from stable hyperthyroidism by a 13-signature model with 87.88% sensitivity and just under 84% specificity.

Source material: peripheral blood or thyroid tissue (not recorded which). The V gene is TRBV9, the J gene TRBJ1-6; tentative D call: TRBD1 (5 bases). The receptor's source is an adult man with Graves' hyperthyroidism. In DNA form, the CDR3 reads TGTGCCAGCAGCGTAGGGCCAGGGAGAACTAATTCACCCCTCCACTTT. Its translation is CASSVGPGRTNSPLHF.